The source of this T cell receptor (beta chain) is a study of cytomegalovirus exposure and HLA in healthy donors. About the research overall: Tens of millions of unique TCR sequences came from HLA-typed donors in an early release.

Use of 60 Vbeta and 13 Jbeta primers characterized the PCR. Clones were sequenced by immunoSEQ multiplex PCR, and TCRdb holds only the in-frame ones, with some missing. The sample carries around 130,000 clones, less than 80% recorded once. Germline-derived CDR1 and CDR2 are GTSNPN and SVGIG (reference sequence). V lost 3 bases and J lost 6; bases outside the gene matches: 2. The CDR3 covers 14 residues. Regarding the study as a whole: Reports described diagnosis of cytomegalovirus status by the classifier as highly specific and sensitive.

Comment on this clone: The antigen is undetermined.

At the time of sampling, donors were nominally healthy, though unrecorded immune exposures were likely. This sequence joins TRBV30 and TRBJ2-7; 16 bases line up with TRBD2. The specimen sequenced was PBMCs. The receptor was isolated from a man aged 40-55 years in good health and CMV-seropositive. This CDR3 is CAWRGLAGGIEQYF. The CDR3 DNA reads TGTGCCTGGAGGGGACTAGCGGGAGGGATCGAGCAGTACTTC.